What follows is one T cell receptor beta chain and its context. No antigen is known for it. The data originate from a study of T-cell memory formation after mild COVID-19. Points from the study as a whole: Contracting clones, day 15 to 85, had balanced CD4/CD8, and later expanders favored CD4+.

TCRdb fed the 5' RACE reads into MiXCR, producing one record per CDR3 protein. The sample holds around 300,000 distinct CDR3 sequences, roughly 21% seen once. The CDR3 runs to 14 residues. The ends were cut back, 3 bases at V and 3 bases at J, with 12 bases in the middle. Germline V lookup: CDR1 LGHNA, CDR2 YSLEER. The origin of this receptor is a man between 18 and 29 years old who had mild COVID-19 (a few samples of this study predate the infection). Cell type and time point are not known. The chain couples TRBV4-3 to TRBJ2-7; a possible D gene is TRBD1 (5 bases). Material: PBMCs or a T cell subset sorted from them (not recorded which). The CDR3 coding sequence is TGCGCCAGCAGCCAGGACAATACAGACTACGAGCAGTACTTC. It translates to CASSQDNTDYEQYF.